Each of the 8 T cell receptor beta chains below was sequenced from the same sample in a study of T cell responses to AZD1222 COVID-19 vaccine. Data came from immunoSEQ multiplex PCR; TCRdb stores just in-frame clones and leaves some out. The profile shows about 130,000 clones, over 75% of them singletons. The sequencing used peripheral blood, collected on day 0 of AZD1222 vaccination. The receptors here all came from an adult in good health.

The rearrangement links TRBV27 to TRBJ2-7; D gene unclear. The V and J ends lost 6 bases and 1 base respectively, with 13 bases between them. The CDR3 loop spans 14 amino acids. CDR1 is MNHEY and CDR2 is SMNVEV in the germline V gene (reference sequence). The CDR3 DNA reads TGTGCCAGCAGCCCAAGGATTTTGTCCTACGAGCAGTACTTC. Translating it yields CASSPRILSYEQYF.

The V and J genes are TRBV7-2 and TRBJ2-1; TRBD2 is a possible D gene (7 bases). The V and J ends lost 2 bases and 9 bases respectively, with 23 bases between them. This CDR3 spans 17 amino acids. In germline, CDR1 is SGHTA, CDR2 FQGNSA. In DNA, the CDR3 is TGTGCCAGCAGCTTATCCCTGGGGGCTAGCGGCCAGGGTGAGCAGTTCTTC. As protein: CASSLSLGASGQGEQFF. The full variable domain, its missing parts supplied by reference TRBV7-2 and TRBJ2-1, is GAGVSQSPSNKVTEKGKDVELRCDPISGHTALYWYRQSLGQGLEFLIYFQGNSAPDKSGLPSDRFSAERTGGSVSTLTIQRTQQEDSAVYLCASSLSLGASGQGEQFFGPGTRLTVL.

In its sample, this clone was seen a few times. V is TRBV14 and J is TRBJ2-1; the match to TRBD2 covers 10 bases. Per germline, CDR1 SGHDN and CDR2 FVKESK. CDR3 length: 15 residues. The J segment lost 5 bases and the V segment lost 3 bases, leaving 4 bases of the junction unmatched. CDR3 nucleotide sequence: TGTGCCAGCAGCCATCTAGCGGGGGCACACAATGAGCAGTTCTTC. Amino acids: CASSHLAGAHNEQFF. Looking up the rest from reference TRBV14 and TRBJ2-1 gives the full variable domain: EAGVTQFPSHSVIEKGQTVTLRCDPISGHDNLYWYRRVMGKEIKFLLHFVKESKQDESGMPNNRFLAERTGGTYSTLKVQPAELEDSGVYFCASSHLAGAHNEQFFGPGTRLTVL.

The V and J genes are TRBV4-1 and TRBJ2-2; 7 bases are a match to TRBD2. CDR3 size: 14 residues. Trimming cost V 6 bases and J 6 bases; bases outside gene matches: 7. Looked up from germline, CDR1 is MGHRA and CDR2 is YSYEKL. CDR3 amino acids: CASSNWGGAGELFF. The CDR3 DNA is TGCGCCAGCAGTAACTGGGGGGGAGCCGGGGAGCTGTTTTTT.

The CDR3 is CASSQDFRDRKLFF. The CDR3 coding sequence is TGTGCCAGCAGCCAAGATTTCCGAGACAGAAAACTGTTTTTT. J is TRBJ1-4 and V is TRBV14, with D perhaps TRBD1 (5 bases). The germline gives CDR1 SGHDN, CDR2 FVKESK. CDR3 size: 14 residues. V dropped 0 bases and J dropped 10 bases, with 12 bases sitting between them.

This CDR3 is CASTGVRNTEAFF. The CDR3 coding sequence is TGTGCCAGCACGGGGGTCCGGAACACTGAAGCTTTCTTT. This sequence joins TRBV14 and TRBJ1-1; the D gene is possibly TRBD1 (5 bases). The CDR3 has 13 residues. Germline CDR1 reads SGHDN; CDR2 reads FVKESK. Trimming removed 7 bases at V and 1 base at J, with 10 bases between.

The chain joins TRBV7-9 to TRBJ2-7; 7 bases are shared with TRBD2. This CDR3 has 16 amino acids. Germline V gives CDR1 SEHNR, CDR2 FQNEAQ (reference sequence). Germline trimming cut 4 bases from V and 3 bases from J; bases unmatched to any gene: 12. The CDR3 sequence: CASSYPRGGSLYEQYF. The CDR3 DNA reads TGTGCCAGCAGCTATCCCCGGGGCGGGAGTCTCTACGAGCAGTACTTC.

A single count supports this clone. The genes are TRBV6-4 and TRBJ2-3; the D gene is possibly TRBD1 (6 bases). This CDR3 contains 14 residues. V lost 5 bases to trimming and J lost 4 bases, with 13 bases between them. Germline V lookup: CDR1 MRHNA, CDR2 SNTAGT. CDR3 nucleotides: TGTGCCAGCAGTCCACAGGGTATTTCAGATACGCAGTATTTT. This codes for CASSPQGISDTQYF.